This T cell receptor beta chain is from a study of blood T cell repertoires in COVID-19. Turning to the study itself: Sites across the United States, Italy and Spain contributed samples from acute and convalescent COVID-19.

Germline-derived CDR1 and CDR2 are SGHVS and FQNEAQ. There are 14 residues in the CDR3. With 5 bases removed from V and 5 bases from J, the gap between germline ends came to 15 bases. Clones were read by immunoSEQ multiplex PCR, and TCRdb kept only the in-frame ones, dropping some. The sample shows under 250,000 clones, around four fifths of them seen only once. The sequencing input was peripheral blood. The TCR was taken from a woman aged 70-85 years with active or convalescent COVID-19. V and J are TRBV7-8 and TRBJ2-5, with D perhaps matching TRBD1 (6 bases). The CDR3 here is CASSQGHRVETQYF. DNA of the CDR3: TGTGCCAGCAGCCAAGGGCACAGGGTGGAGACCCAGTACTTC.